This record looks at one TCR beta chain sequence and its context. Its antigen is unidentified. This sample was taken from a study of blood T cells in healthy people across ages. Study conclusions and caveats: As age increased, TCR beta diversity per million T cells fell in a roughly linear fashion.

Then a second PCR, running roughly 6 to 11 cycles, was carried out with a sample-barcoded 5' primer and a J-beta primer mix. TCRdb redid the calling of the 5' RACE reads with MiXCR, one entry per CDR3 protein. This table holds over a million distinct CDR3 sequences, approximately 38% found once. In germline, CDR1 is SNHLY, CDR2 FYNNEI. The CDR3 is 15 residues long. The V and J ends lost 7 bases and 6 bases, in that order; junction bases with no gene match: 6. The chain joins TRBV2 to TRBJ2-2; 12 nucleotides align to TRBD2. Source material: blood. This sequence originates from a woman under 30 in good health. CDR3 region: CASTRPSGGAGELFF. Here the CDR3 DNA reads TGTGCCAGCACCAGACCTAGCGGGGGGGCCGGGGAGCTGTTTTTT.